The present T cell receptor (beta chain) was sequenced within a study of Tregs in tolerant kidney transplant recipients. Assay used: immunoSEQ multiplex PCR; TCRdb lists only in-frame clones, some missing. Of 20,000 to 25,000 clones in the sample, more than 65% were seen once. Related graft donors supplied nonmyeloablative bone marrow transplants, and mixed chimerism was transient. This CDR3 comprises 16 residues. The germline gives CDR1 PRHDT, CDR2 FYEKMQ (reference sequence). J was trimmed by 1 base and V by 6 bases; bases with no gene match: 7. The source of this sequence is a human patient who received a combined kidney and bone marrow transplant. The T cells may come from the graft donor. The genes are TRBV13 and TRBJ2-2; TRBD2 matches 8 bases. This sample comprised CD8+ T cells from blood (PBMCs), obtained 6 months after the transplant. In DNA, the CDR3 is TGTGCCAGCAGGATCCGGGGGGGTGTGAACACCGGGGAGCTGTTTTTT. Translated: CASRIRGGVNTGELFF.